Below, 10 T cell receptor beta chains from the same sample are listed, as sequenced in a study of OX40 agonist ivuxolimab in advanced cancers. Produced via immunoSEQ multiplex PCR; TCRdb's table is partial and in-frame only. This table holds around 93,000 clones, about 83% found once. The starting material was CD4+ or CD8+ T cells sorted from blood, obtained in a trial of the OX40 agonist ivuxolimab. The receptors derive from an adult with an advanced solid tumor such as melanoma, head and neck, liver or kidney cancer.

This clone showed up just once. V is TRBV2 and J is TRBJ1-4; 8 bases map to TRBD1. The germline V gene encodes CDR1 SNHLY and CDR2 FYNNEI. The CDR3 is 15 amino acids. V trimming: 8 bases; J trimming: 6 bases; junction bases outside the gene matches: 11. In nucleotides, the CDR3 is TGTGCCAGCGGGCCCGACAGGGGCTTGTATGAAAAACTGTTTTTT. Protein: CASGPDRGLYEKLFF.

This chain joins TRBV4-3 and TRBJ1-4; D may be TRBD1 (5 bases). V dropped 5 bases and J dropped 5 bases, with 15 bases sitting between them. Germline CDR1 and CDR2: LGHNA and YSLEER. The CDR3 totals 15 residues. CDR3 protein: CASSVGWGQNEKLFF. The CDR3 coding sequence is TGCGCCAGCAGCGTTGGTTGGGGCCAGAATGAAAAACTGTTTTTT.

The chain links TRBV18 to TRBJ2-1, with 14 bases aligning to TRBD2. V dropped 4 bases and J dropped 4; count of bases not matched to a gene: 6. The CDR3 loop spans 17 amino acids. The V gene's germline CDR1 is KGHSH and CDR2 LQKENI. The DNA of the CDR3 is TGTGCCAGCTCACAGGGGACTAGCGGGGGAAAATACAATGAGCAGTTCTTC. This sequence encodes CASSQGTSGGKYNEQFF.

This chain uses TRBV28 with TRBJ1-6, with D possibly TRBD1 on 5 matching bases. This CDR3 contains 16 residues. Germline V gives CDR1 MDHEN, CDR2 SYDVKM. Between the trimmed V and J ends, which lost 3 bases and 8 bases, there was a span of 17 bases. The DNA of the CDR3 is TGTGCCAGCAGTTTTGCGGGGCACTCGGCGGATTCACCCCTCCACTTT. It is translated as CASSFAGHSADSPLHF.

The rearrangement uses TRBV19 and TRBJ2-7; 11 nucleotides agree with TRBD1. After removal of 5 bases from V and 3 bases from J, the junction contained 6 bases not matched to a gene. Germline V lookup: CDR1 LNHDA, CDR2 SQIVND (reference sequence). The CDR3 runs 15 residues. The CDR3 bases are TGTGCCAGTAGTTCCGCCGGGACAGGGGGCTACGAGCAGTACTTC. Encoded protein: CASSSAGTGGYEQYF.

This clone was detected only a few times. V is TRBV19 and J is TRBJ1-1; TRBD1 is a possible D gene (5 bases). CDR3 length equals 16 residues. CDR1 and CDR2 (germline): LNHDA, SQIVND (reference sequence). V was pared by 5 bases and J by 1 base, with 17 bases between. The CDR3 DNA is TGTGCCAGTAGTCCCCAGGGTTTGAGGCCGAACACTGAAGCTTTCTTT. It codes for CASSPQGLRPNTEAFF.

The chain carries TRBV6-1 and TRBJ2-1; TRBD2 agrees at 7 bases. Germline V gives CDR1 MNHNS, CDR2 SASEGT. The CDR3 spans 14 residues. V lost 7 bases, J lost 5 bases, and 8 bases stayed unmatched. CDR3 DNA: TGTGCCAGCACCCGAACCGGGACTAACAATGAGCAGTTCTTC. Translating it yields CASTRTGTNNEQFF.

V is TRBV7-2 and J is TRBJ2-7, with D maybe TRBD2 (5 bases). The CDR3 runs 13 residues. V shed 5 bases and J shed 3 bases, with 11 bases lying between them. Germline lookup yields CDR1 SGHTA and CDR2 FQGNSA. In nucleotides, the CDR3 is TGTGCCAGCAGCCCGGACTCATACTACGAGCAGTACTTC. Its protein is CASSPDSYYEQYF. Based on the CDR3 plus reference TRBV7-2 and TRBJ2-7, the full variable domain is GAGVSQSPSNKVTEKGKDVELRCDPISGHTALYWYRQSLGQGLEFLIYFQGNSAPDKSGLPSDRFSAERTGGSVSTLTIQRTQQEDSAVYLCASSPDSYYEQYFGPGTRLTVT.

CDR3 bases: TGTGCCAGCAGTGCAAGTTATAGCAATCAGCCCCAGCATTTT. It specifies CASSASYSNQPQHF. The chain carries TRBV2 and TRBJ1-5; no clear D. The CDR3 contains 14 residues. The V gene's germline CDR1 is SNHLY and CDR2 FYNNEI. Deletions cut 4 bases from V and 0 bases from J, with 7 bases between.

V and J are TRBV11-3 and TRBJ2-2; no reliable D call. V was shortened by 1 base and J by 7 bases, with 4 bases between the two germline ends. The CDR3 runs 12 residues. The germline V gene has CDR1 SGHNT and CDR2 YENEEA. The CDR3 sequence is CASSLAVGELFF. The CDR3 coding sequence is TGTGCCAGCAGCTTAGCGGTCGGGGAGCTGTTTTTT.